The 19 T cell receptor beta chains reported below all come from one sample, sequenced in a study of blood T cell repertoires in COVID-19. Using immunoSEQ multiplex PCR, the repertoire was profiled, and TCRdb retains in-frame clones only, with some absent. Altogether around 60,000 clones are present, approximately 92% being singletons, with the ten largest covering about 9.7%. The sequenced sample consisted of peripheral blood. The source of these receptors is a woman older than 75 with active COVID-19.

J is TRBJ2-3 and V is TRBV11-2; D not certain. V was clipped by 1 base and J by 2 bases, with 10 bases between them. This CDR3 has 15 amino acids. The V gene's germline CDR1 is SGHAT and CDR2 FQNNGV. CDR3 residues: CASSLGYSYTDTQYF. For the CDR3, the DNA is TGTGCCAGCAGCTTAGGCTACAGTTACACAGATACGCAGTATTTT.

This chain uses TRBV28 with TRBJ1-2, with TRBD1 as a possible D gene (6 bases). Trimming cost V 6 bases and J 4 bases, with 15 bases left between them. CDR1 MDHEN and CDR2 SYDVKM come from the germline V gene. The CDR3 is 14 residues long. CDR3 loop: CASSRGGASYGYTF. The CDR3 DNA sequence: TGTGCCAGCAGCCGGGGGGGGGCGAGCTATGGCTACACCTTC.

The CDR3, as DNA: TGTGCCAGCAGTGAAGCGGCAGACACTGAAGCTTTCTTT. It encodes CASSEAADTEAFF. The gene calls are TRBV6-1 and TRBJ1-1; D gene ambiguous. The CDR3 is made up of 13 amino acids. Germline V gene sequence: CDR1 MNHNS, CDR2 SASEGT. The germline V and J ends were trimmed by 0 bases and 3 bases, with 5 bases remaining between them.

The chain couples TRBV5-1 to TRBJ2-5, with D maybe TRBD2 (5 bases). Trimming removed 4 bases at V and 5 bases at J, with 15 bases between. The length of the CDR3 is 14 residues. The germline V gene encodes CDR1 SGHRS and CDR2 YFSETQ. CDR3 DNA: TGCGCCAGCAGCCCCATTCGGGGTCGGGAGACCCAGTACTTC. Translated: CASSPIRGRETQYF.

This chain uses TRBV28 with TRBJ1-2, with D possibly being TRBD1 (6 bases). The length of the CDR3 is 14 residues. In germline, CDR1 is MDHEN, CDR2 SYDVKM. The V end lost 7 bases, the J end lost 4 bases, and 16 bases lay between the germline ends. CDR3 sequence reads: CASTQSGGPYGYTF. CDR3 coding DNA: TGTGCCAGCACCCAATCGGGGGGCCCCTATGGCTACACCTTC.

This chain uses TRBV12-5 with TRBJ1-1; TRBD1 agrees at 9 bases. The V segment lost 5 bases and the J segment 1 base; nucleotides outside the gene matches: 8. This CDR3 spans 16 amino acids. Germline V gene lookup returns CDR1 LGHNT and CDR2 FRNRAP. As DNA, the CDR3 is TGTGCTAGTGGTAATCGGGGGACAGGGTCGAACACTGAAGCTTTCTTT. This codes for CASGNRGTGSNTEAFF.

This clone was observed a handful of times. This rearrangement joins TRBV6-6 to TRBJ2-7, with TRBD2 identical over 8 bases. V gave up 2 bases and J gave up 7 bases; unmatched junction bases: 4. The CDR3 is 13 residues long. Germline CDR1 is MNHNY and CDR2 is SVGAGI (reference sequence). The CDR3 DNA follows: TGTGCCAGCAGTTACCCGGCGGGGGGAGAGCAGTACTTC. Translation: CASSYPAGGEQYF.

This clone was detected only a few times. The chain joins TRBV28 to TRBJ1-5; tentatively, D is TRBD1 (5 bases). CDR1 and CDR2 (germline): MDHEN, SYDVKM. The CDR3 runs 14 residues. V lost 5 bases and J lost 6, with 14 bases in between. CDR3 nucleotides: TGTGCCAGCAGTCCCCTCAGGGCTGGTCAGCCCCAGCATTTT. Its protein is CASSPLRAGQPQHF. Looking up the rest from reference TRBV28 and TRBJ1-5 gives the full variable domain: DVKVTQSSRYLVKRTGEKVFLECVQDMDHENMFWYRQDPGLGLRLIYFSYDVKMKEKGDIPEGYSVSREKKERFSLILESASTNQTSMYLCASSPLRAGQPQHFGDGTRLSIL.

This clone was counted a few times. V usage is TRBV29-1 and J usage is TRBJ2-7, with TRBD2 matching over 10 bases. Germline CDR1 and CDR2: SQVTM and ANQGSEA. The CDR3 runs 15 residues. The V segment lost 0 bases and the J segment 6 bases; nucleotides outside the gene matches: 8. CDR3 DNA: TGCAGCGTTGAAGAAGGAGCTAGCGGGAGTTCCGAGCAGTACTTC. This sequence encodes CSVEEGASGSSEQYF.

This chain uses TRBV5-6 with TRBJ2-7; 8 positions match TRBD2. V lost 4 bases to trimming and J lost 0 bases; unmatched junction nucleotides: 9. The germline V gene encodes CDR1 SGHDT and CDR2 YYEEEE. This CDR3 region has 16 residues. The CDR3 is CASSPNTGGYSYEQYV. The DNA of the CDR3 is TGTGCCAGCAGCCCTAATACGGGGGGGTACTCCTACGAGCAGTACGTC.

J is TRBJ2-7 and V is TRBV30; 10 bases are shared with TRBD1. The germline V gene encodes CDR1 GTSNPN and CDR2 SVGIG (reference sequence). Germline trimming cut 5 bases from V and 4 bases from J; bases unmatched to any gene: 8. The length of the CDR3 is 14 residues. Here the CDR3 reads CAWGRGQGIYEQYF. DNA of the CDR3: TGTGCCTGGGGGCGGGGACAGGGGATTTACGAGCAGTACTTC.

Comments on this clone: The sample carries other DNA sequences with the same CDR3. The CDR3 DNA sequence: TGTGCCAGCAGCTTGGCCGGAGGGAACACTGAAGCTTTCTTT. Its translation: CASSLAGGNTEAFF. The chain uses TRBV5-4 and TRBJ1-1, with D hard to call. The germline V and J ends were trimmed by 0 bases and 1 base, with 7 bases remaining between them. The CDR3 contains 14 residues. CDR1 SGHNT and CDR2 YYREEE come from the germline V gene (reference sequence).

This clone was found a few times. The CDR3 sequence: CTSSQDKVAGGGDTIYF. The CDR3 nucleotides read TGCACCAGCAGCCAAGATAAAGTAGCAGGGGGCGGAGACACCATATATTTT. The chain joins TRBV1 to TRBJ1-3; TRBD1, as called in the table, went unchecked against the DNA. TRBV1 represents a pseudogene. The CDR3 loop spans 17 amino acids.

The chain recombines TRBV6-6 with TRBJ1-4, with D tentatively TRBD1 (5 bases). V lost 4 bases, J lost 6 bases, and 12 bases lay in between. The V gene's germline CDR1 is MNHNY and CDR2 SVGAGI (reference sequence). This CDR3 spans 14 amino acids. The chain's CDR3 is CASSWGRGDEKLFF. CDR3 DNA: TGTGCCAGCAGTTGGGGGAGGGGTGATGAAAAACTGTTTTTT.

This chain links TRBV5-4 with TRBJ2-1; 8 positions agree with TRBD2. Germline CDR1 and CDR2: SGHNT and YYREEE (reference sequence). Losses at the gene ends were 4 bases for V and 1 base for J; bases not matched to a gene: 7. CDR3 length: 16 amino acids. CDR3 bases: TGTGCCAGCAGCGGGACTCCTAGCGGGTCCTACAATGAGCAGTTCTTC. It is translated as CASSGTPSGSYNEQFF. The entire variable domain, with the rest obtained from reference TRBV5-4 and TRBJ2-1, is as follows: ETGVTQSPTHLIKTRGQQVTLRCSSQSGHNTVSWYQQALGQGPQFIFQYYREEENGRGNFPPRFSGLQFPNYSSELNVNALELDDSALYLCASSGTPSGSYNEQFFGPGTRLTVL.

The chain is built from TRBV5-6 and TRBJ1-1; D uncertain. The ends were cut back, 4 bases at V and 0 bases at J, with 10 bases in the middle. Germline V gene sequence: CDR1 SGHDT, CDR2 YYEEEE. The CDR3 runs to 14 residues. DNA of the CDR3: TGTGCCAGCAGCCGGGGAACGGTGAACACTGAAGCTTTCTTT. Its translation: CASSRGTVNTEAFF. The variable domain in full, completed from reference TRBV5-6 and TRBJ1-1, reads DAGVTQSPTHLIKTRGQQVTLRCSPKSGHDTVSWYQQALGQGPQFIFQYYEEEERQRGNFPDRFSGHQFPNYSSELNVNALLLGDSALYLCASSRGTVNTEAFFGQGTRLTVV.

V usage is TRBV5-4 and J usage is TRBJ2-2; TRBD2 aligns across 10 bases. The CDR3 has 15 residues. J gave up 6 bases and V 0 bases, and 2 bases lay outside the gene matches. Germline CDR1 SGHNT, CDR2 YYREEE (reference sequence). CDR3 protein: CASSLGLAGPGELFF. Here the CDR3 DNA reads TGTGCCAGCAGCTTGGGACTAGCGGGTCCCGGGGAGCTGTTTTTT.

The chain is built from TRBV5-1 and TRBJ2-1, with D unresolved. The V end lost 4 bases, the J end lost 7 bases, and 12 bases lay between the germline ends. Germline V gives CDR1 SGHRS, CDR2 YFSETQ. This CDR3 is 13 amino acids long. CDR3 residues: CASSPQSENEQFF. The CDR3 coding sequence is TGCGCCAGCAGCCCTCAATCCGAGAATGAGCAGTTCTTC.

CDR3 sequence (DNA): TGTGCCACCAGCCCAGGGTTAGGGGAAAAACTGTTTTTT. Protein sequence: CATSPGLGEKLFF. The rearrangement links TRBV24-1 to TRBJ1-4; a weak D match, TRBD1 (5 bases). V shed 7 bases and J shed 8 bases, with 13 bases lying between them. CDR1 is KGHDR, CDR2 SFDVKD, per germline. The CDR3 has 13 residues.